Listed below are T cell receptor beta chains from one sample, sequenced in a study of yellow fever vaccine responses in identical twins. One entry per CDR3 protein results from TCRdb running MiXCR on the RT-PCR reads. The table has about 16,000 distinct CDR3 sequences, 80% to 85% seen once. This specimen consisted of T cells from blood (PBMCs), unsorted or a sorted subset (not recorded which), obtained before or after yellow fever vaccination (not recorded which). The receptors come from a woman between 18 and 29 years old who received the yellow fever vaccine. Both conserved end residues are part of each CDR3. The order of the fields is J gene, D gene, CDR3 length, V gene, clone size, CDR3 DNA, CDR3 protein. A D gene is named only where the DNA matches it firmly. Clone size is given for some rows only: seen once, a few or many times, or a class if the clone is expanded.

TRBJ2-7 | . | 14 | TRBV5-1 | . | TGCGCCAGCAGCGGGCAGTCGAGCTCCTACGAGCAGTACTTC | CASSGQSSSYEQYF
TRBJ2-3 | TRBD2 | 15 | TRBV18 | . | TGTGCCAGCTCCCCGGGACTAGCGGGACCGGAGACGCAGTATTTT | CASSPGLAGPETQYF
TRBJ2-7 | TRBD2 | 17 | TRBV7-1 | . | TGTGCCAGCAGCTCCCCGGGACTAGCGGGGGGCCTACGAAAGCAGTACTTC | CASSSPGLAGGLRKQYF
TRBJ2-2 | TRBD2 | 15 | TRBV12-3/TRBV12-4 | . | TGTGCCAGCAGTCCGCCGACTAGCGGGAGATGGGAGCTGTTTTTT | CASSPPTSGRWELFF
TRBJ2-7 | . | 15 | TRBV18 | once | TGTGCCAGCTCACCAGAGAGCGCAGGGGTCTACGAGCAGTACTTC | CASSPESAGVYEQYF
TRBJ2-3 | . | 16 | TRBV20-1 | . | TGCAGTGCTCAGACTCCGGGACTCCCTAGCACAGATACGCAGTATTTT | CSAQTPGLPSTDTQYF
TRBJ2-3 | TRBD2 | 14 | TRBV20-1 | . | TGCAGTGCTGCTAGCGGGGGACCCACAGATACGCAGTATTTT | CSAASGGPTDTQYF
TRBJ2-4 | . | 13 | TRBV11-1 | . | TGTGCCAGCAGCGAAAGGCACTGGAACATTCAGTACTTC | CASSERHWNIQYF
TRBJ1-4 | TRBD1 | 16 | TRBV4-3 | few | TGCGCCAGCAGACCTAACAGGGGGCTTACTAATGAAAAACTGTTTTTT | CASRPNRGLTNEKLFF
TRBJ2-1 | . | 14 | TRBV2 | . | TGTGCCAGCAGTGGGGGGGGCAGGTACAATGAGCAGTTCTTC | CASSGGGRYNEQFF
TRBJ2-7 | . | 14 | TRBV4-3 | . | TGCGCCAGCAGCCAAGATATCCAGGGTCGCGAGCAGTACTTC | CASSQDIQGREQYF
TRBJ2-2 | . | 12 | TRBV11-3 | . | TGTGCCAGCAGCAAAACCGAGAGGGAGCTGTTTTTT | CASSKTERELFF
TRBJ1-1 | . | 18 | TRBV7-6 | . | TGTGCCAGCAGCTTACCTGAGTTGGGGATGGGGTTGGGCACTGAAGCTTTCTTT | CASSLPELGMGLGTEAFF
TRBJ2-7 | . | 12 | TRBV5-1 | . | TGCGCCAGCCGGGAGTACGGGTACGAGCAGTACTTC | CASREYGYEQYF
TRBJ1-2 | . | 13 | TRBV11-1 | . | TGTGCCAGCAGCCTCGACGGCACCTATGGCTACACCTTC | CASSLDGTYGYTF
TRBJ2-7 | TRBD1 | 15 | TRBV11-1 | . | TGTGCCAGCAGCCCAGGGGACAGGGGTAACTACGAGCAGTACTTC | CASSPGDRGNYEQYF
TRBJ2-3 | . | 14 | TRBV7-2 | . | TGTGCCAGCAGCTTAGCTGGGTCCGGGGATACGCAGTATTTT | CASSLAGSGDTQYF
TRBJ2-3 | TRBD2 | 21 | TRBV6-2/TRBV6-3 | . | TGTGCCAGCAGTTACTCGACGCTCCTACCGGGACTAGCGGCAAACACAGATACGCAGTATTTT | CASSYSTLLPGLAANTDTQYF
TRBJ2-5 | . | 14 | TRBV7-3 | . | TGTGCCAGCAGCTTAAGAATGAGAGACGAGACCCAGTACTTC | CASSLRMRDETQYF
TRBJ1-4 | . | 15 | TRBV28 | few | TGTGCCAGCAGTTTATCCCCAGCAACTAATGAAAAACTGTTTTTT | CASSLSPATNEKLFF
TRBJ2-7 | . | 11 | TRBV30 | . | TGTGCCTGGAGCGATTCCTACGAGCAGTACTTC | CAWSDSYEQYF
TRBJ2-7 | . | 15 | TRBV15 | . | TGTGCCACACCCACCGGGACCCCCCTTTCCTACGAGCAGTACTTC | CATPTGTPLSYEQYF